The 10 T cell receptor beta chains given below trace back to one sample, sequenced in a study of human T cells and chemical hapten exposure. Using its own MiXCR run on the RACE reads, TCRdb lists one record per CDR3 protein. The sample lists approximately 97,000 distinct CDR3 sequences, 25% to 35% occurring once. Described time point: patch test 3, about 24 weeks after DPC sensitization. Specified treatment: therapeutic diphenylcyclopropenone sensitization with weekly scalp DPC. Sequenced here: whole blood, sampled in connection with sensitization to the hapten diphenylcyclopropenone (DPC). The receptors originated from a man aged 40-49 years with alopecia areata. Some clones in this sample may be carry-over from other donors' samples.

V usage is TRBV28 and J usage is TRBJ2-7, with D perhaps TRBD2 (6 bases). Germline CDR1 reads MDHEN; CDR2 reads SYDVKM. This CDR3 has 16 residues. Trimming removed 7 bases at V and 0 bases at J, with 19 bases between. CDR3 in DNA: TGTGCCAGCACCCCACCGGGCGGCGGGGCCTCCTACGAGCAGTACTTC. Its protein product is CASTPPGGGASYEQYF.

V and J are TRBV28 and TRBJ2-7; D possibly corresponds to TRBD2 (6 bases). V was clipped by 5 bases and J by 6 bases, with 11 bases between them. This CDR3 is 12 amino acids long. The germline V gene encodes CDR1 MDHEN and CDR2 SYDVKM. The CDR3 DNA is TGTGCCAGCAGTACTAGCACACGCGAGCAGTACTTC. Translated, it gives CASSTSTREQYF.

The V and J genes are TRBV6-6 and TRBJ1-5; 9 positions match TRBD1. Germline V gives CDR1 MNHNY, CDR2 SVGAGI (reference sequence). This CDR3 contains 16 residues. The ends lost 6 bases at V and 7 bases at J; junction bases unmatched: 13. The CDR3 nucleotides are TGTGCCAGCAGCAGAAGAACAGGGGGCGGAGAGCAGCCCCAGCATTTT. Its protein product is CASSRRTGGGEQPQHF.

This chain connects TRBV2 to TRBJ2-5; TRBD1 might be the D (5 bases). Trimming took 6 bases from V and 2 from J, leaving 13 bases between them. The CDR3 is 14 amino acids. Germline V gene sequence: CDR1 SNHLY, CDR2 FYNNEI. The CDR3, as DNA: TGTGCCAGCAGATTGGAAGCAGGGCAAGAGACCCAGTACTTC. Translation gives CASRLEAGQETQYF.

The chain carries TRBV11-2 and TRBJ2-5, with no clear D. Germline CDR1 SGHAT, CDR2 FQNNGV. The CDR3 runs to 14 residues. Trimming stripped 1 base from V and 4 bases from J, with 10 bases between. CDR3 sequence: CASSLGPTGETQYF. As DNA, the CDR3 is TGTGCCAGCAGCTTAGGCCCAACTGGAGAGACCCAGTACTTC.

This clonotype was seen only a few times. The chain carries TRBV29-1 and TRBJ1-1, with 7 bases fitting TRBD1. The CDR3 is made up of 15 amino acids. V lost 3 bases and J lost 8; bases outside the gene matches: 15. Germline V gene data show CDR1 as SQVTM and CDR2 as ANQGSEA. The CDR3 here is CSVESREKTGPEAFF. The CDR3, as DNA: TGCAGCGTTGAGAGCCGAGAAAAGACAGGGCCAGAAGCTTTCTTT.

The chain is built from TRBV7-2 and TRBJ1-6, with D maybe TRBD1 (5 bases). From germline, CDR1 is SGHTA and CDR2 FQGNSA. The CDR3 has 19 amino acids. Trimming removed 5 bases at V and 6 bases at J, with 26 bases between. CDR3 DNA: TGTGCCAGCAGCATACGTCCTTTTGGAGGGGTGGACTCTAATTCACCCCTCCACTTT. Translating it yields CASSIRPFGGVDSNSPLHF.

The table lists this clonotype with a few counts. The chain is built from TRBV4-2 and TRBJ2-5; D is uncertain. Germline V lookup: CDR1 LGHNA, CDR2 YNFKEQ. Trimming pared 0 bases from V and 5 bases from J, leaving 10 bases between. This CDR3 comprises 14 residues. The DNA for the CDR3 is TGTGCCAGCAGCCAAGATAAGGGTTCGGAGACCCAGTACTTC. Encoded protein: CASSQDKGSETQYF.

This chain connects TRBV9 to TRBJ2-1; TRBD1 matches 7 bases. Trimming took 3 bases from V and 12 from J; bases not matched to a gene: 6. Germline loops: CDR1 SGDLS, CDR2 YYNGEE. The CDR3 runs 12 residues. The CDR3 spells CASSADRASQFF. CDR3 bases: TGTGCCAGCAGCGCCGACAGGGCTTCGCAGTTCTTC.

This clonotype has more than one count but fewer than ten. CDR3 bases: TGCAGTGCTAGCAACACGGGACTAGCGGGATTCGTAGATACGCAGTATTTT. Protein: CSASNTGLAGFVDTQYF. The rearrangement joins TRBV20-1 to TRBJ2-3, with TRBD2 identical over 13 bases. This CDR3 contains 17 residues. Germline V gene lookup returns CDR1 DFQATT and CDR2 SNEGSKA (reference sequence). Trimming cost V 3 bases and J 5 bases; bases outside gene matches: 11.